This T cell receptor (beta chain) was captured by sequencing in a study of identical twins. Findings and caveats of the study: Models underpredicted monozygotic twin sharing of out-of-frame TCR alpha. Whereas memory repertoires showed no such difference, abundant cord blood beta clonotypes carried fewer insertions. Out-of-frame beta chain sequences displayed weaker excess sharing between twins.

As for this clonotype: Its matching antigen is unknown.

MiXCR, applied by TCRdb to the 5' RACE reads, yields one record per CDR3 protein. The sample has roughly 490,000 distinct CDR3 sequences; around an eighth are singletons. The data were also submitted as part of a second study, on yellow fever vaccine responses in identical twins.

This TCR was sampled from a young woman in good health. The material sequenced was CD4+ T cells sorted from blood.

DNA of the CDR3: TGTGCCAGCAGTTATAGCGCGTCTAGCACAGATACGCAGTATTTT. Translating gives CASSYSASSTDTQYF. The chain couples TRBV6-1 to TRBJ2-3, with D maybe TRBD2 (5 bases). Deletions cut 5 bases from V and 0 bases from J, with 12 bases between. The CDR3 spans 15 residues. CDR1 and CDR2 from the germline V gene are MNHNS and SASEGT.